This T cell receptor beta chain was identified during a study of spatial heterogeneity in lung cancer. Study-wide results and limits: Mutation counts in tumors were tracked by counts of expanded intratumoral alpha and beta TCRs.

Stated time point: sample taken at primary tumor resection. TCRdb fed the 5' RACE reads into MiXCR, producing one record per CDR3 protein. This table has about 10,000 distinct CDR3 sequences, 9% to 15% appearing once. V dropped 4 bases and J dropped 3 bases, with 9 bases sitting between them. In germline, CDR1 is MGHRA, CDR2 YSYEKL. The length of the CDR3 is 13 residues. Regarding this clonotype: Its antigen is unknown. The library was prepared for alpha chains; this beta chain is a stray read, so its frequency means little.

The input for sequencing was lung tumor tissue, taken at surgery. V is TRBV4-1 and J is TRBJ2-5, with D uncertain. This clonotype was obtained from a male donor with early-stage non-small cell lung cancer. CDR3 sequence reads: CASSPDKKETQYF. The CDR3 DNA reads as TGCGCCAGCAGCCCAGACAAGAAAGAGACCCAGTACTTC.